These 29 T cell receptor beta chains share one sample of origin, sequenced in a study of blood T cell repertoires in COVID-19. Clones were read by immunoSEQ multiplex PCR, and TCRdb kept only the in-frame ones, dropping some. The sample records some 100,000 clones, more than 75% being singletons. Source material: peripheral blood. The receptors were sampled from a human donor in a cohort sampled during active COVID-19.

The V gene is TRBV28, the J gene TRBJ2-3, with 7 bases matching TRBD2. The CDR3 totals 16 residues. V lost 2 bases, J lost 2 bases, and 7 bases stayed unmatched. Germline V gene sequence: CDR1 MDHEN, CDR2 SYDVKM. The CDR3 sequence is CASSLDLGGNTDTQYF. DNA for the CDR3: TGTGCCAGCAGTTTAGACCTGGGAGGGAACACAGATACGCAGTATTTT.

The rearrangement joins TRBV5-1 to TRBJ2-5; D perhaps matches TRBD1 (5 bases). The CDR3 extends over 12 amino acids. V lost 4 bases and J lost 4, with 8 bases in between. CDR1 SGHRS and CDR2 YFSETQ come from the germline V gene. The CDR3 region has the DNA TGCGCCAGCAGCCGGACACGAGAGACCCAGTACTTC. This encodes CASSRTRETQYF.

The DNA for the CDR3 is TGTGCCAGCAGTTTGACAGGGATGACTGAAGCTTTCTTT. This encodes CASSLTGMTEAFF. The chain is built from TRBV27 and TRBJ1-1; 7 bases are shared with TRBD1. CDR1 MNHEY and CDR2 SMNVEV come from the germline V gene (reference sequence). J was trimmed by 5 bases and V by 3 bases; bases with no gene match: 3. The CDR3 has 13 amino acids.

V gene TRBV6-5 combines with J gene TRBJ2-1; TRBD2 is a possible D gene (6 bases). CDR1 MNHEY and CDR2 SVGAGI come from the germline V gene. Trimming removed 4 bases from V and 8 bases from J, with 15 bases in between. There are 14 residues in the CDR3. The CDR3 nucleotides are TGTGCCAGCAGTTTAGGGAGGTCAGTGGATGAGCAGTTCTTC. It yields the protein CASSLGRSVDEQFF.

This chain connects TRBV7-2 to TRBJ2-1; D might be TRBD2 (8 bases). The V gene's germline CDR1 is SGHTA and CDR2 FQGNSA. Trimming cost V 8 bases and J 7 bases, with 30 bases left between them. The CDR3 is made up of 18 amino acids. This CDR3 is CASLSREGAAGGRNEQFF. The CDR3 nucleotides read TGTGCCAGCCTCTCCCGGGAGGGGGCGGCGGGGGGCAGGAATGAGCAGTTCTTC.

This sequence joins TRBV25-1 and TRBJ1-5, with 7 bases fitting TRBD1. CDR3 length equals 18 residues. CDR1 MGHDK and CDR2 SYGVNS come from the germline V gene. The V gene end was trimmed by 3 bases and the J gene end by 3 bases; junction bases not matched to a gene: 14. As DNA, the CDR3 is TGTGCCAGCAGTGAGAGTCTTCCCCCGACAGGGCCCAATCAGCCCCAGCATTTT. Translation gives CASSESLPPTGPNQPQHF.

CDR3 region: CASSPGTGPQETQYF. DNA of the CDR3: TGTGCCAGCAGCCCCGGGACAGGGCCGCAAGAGACCCAGTACTTC. The rearrangement uses TRBV7-9 and TRBJ2-5; the match to TRBD1 covers 9 bases. From germline, CDR1 is SEHNR and CDR2 FQNEAQ (reference sequence). The CDR3 has 15 residues. Trimming at V came to 5 bases and at J to 2 bases, leaving 6 bases not matched to a gene.

This clone was recorded a few times. The chain couples TRBV6-4 to TRBJ2-7; 11 bases are a match to TRBD2. From germline, CDR1 is MRHNA and CDR2 SNTAGT. CDR3 length: 15 residues. With 4 bases clipped from V and 3 bases from J, the junction kept 5 bases outside the gene matches. The CDR3, as DNA: TGTGCCAGCAGTGCTTGTGGACTAGCGGGCTACGAGCAGTACTTC. Translation: CASSACGLAGYEQYF.

The gene calls are TRBV24-1 and TRBJ1-1; possibly TRBD1 for D (6 bases). CDR3 length: 16 residues. Germline V CDR1 and CDR2: KGHDR, SFDVKD. The V end was cut by 4 bases, the J end by 4 bases, with 18 bases between. The CDR3 is CATSDLSQGGSTEAFF. The CDR3 DNA sequence: TGTGCCACCAGTGACCTCTCACAGGGTGGGAGCACTGAAGCTTTCTTT.

This rearrangement joins TRBV6-1 to TRBJ2-1; no clear D gene. There are 12 residues in the CDR3. Trimming took off 2 bases at V and 4 bases at J, with 3 bases between the two ends. Per germline, CDR1 MNHNS and CDR2 SASEGT. The chain's CDR3 is CASSERYNEQFF. The CDR3, as DNA: TGTGCCAGCAGTGAACGGTACAATGAGCAGTTCTTC.

V and J are TRBV24-1 and TRBJ1-2, with TRBD1 identical over 8 bases. The CDR3 is 14 amino acids. CDR1 and CDR2 from the germline V gene are KGHDR and SFDVKD. With V trimmed by 3 bases and J by 7 bases, 6 bases remained unmatched. This CDR3 reads CATSDRTGYGGYTF. In DNA form, the CDR3 reads TGTGCCACCAGTGATCGGACAGGGTATGGTGGCTACACCTTC.

This chain connects TRBV5-4 to TRBJ2-7, with TRBD1 matching 11 bases. CDR1 is SGHNT, CDR2 YYREEE, per germline (reference sequence). CDR3 size: 15 residues. V lost 7 bases and J lost 3; bases outside the gene matches: 9. The CDR3 region is CASADGQGANYEQYF. CDR3 nucleotides: TGTGCCAGCGCCGACGGACAGGGGGCCAACTACGAGCAGTACTTC.

The chain combines TRBV5-5 with TRBJ2-7; 9 nucleotides agree with TRBD2. Trimming cost V 2 bases and J 3 bases; bases outside gene matches: 3. Per the germline V gene, CDR1 is SGHKS and CDR2 is YYEKEE (reference sequence). The CDR3 contains 14 residues. CDR3 amino acids: CASSFGGGGYEQYF. The CDR3, as DNA: TGTGCCAGCAGCTTCGGCGGGGGGGGCTACGAGCAGTACTTC.

The chain has TRBV9 and TRBJ2-1; 8 nucleotides match TRBD2. Germline CDR1 and CDR2: SGDLS and YYNGEE. V was clipped by 4 bases and J by 10 bases; unmatched bases: 16. The CDR3 sequence is 16 residues long. CDR3: CASSPSGASGFAEQFF. For the CDR3, the DNA is TGTGCCAGCAGCCCAAGTGGGGCTAGCGGGTTTGCCGAGCAGTTCTTC.

J is TRBJ2-3 and V is TRBV5-1, with 9 bases that match TRBD2. Germline-derived CDR1 and CDR2 are SGHRS and YFSETQ. J gave up 2 bases and V 3 bases, and 19 bases lay outside the gene matches. The CDR3 is made up of 20 amino acids. The CDR3 nucleotides are TGCGCCAGCAGCTCTCCGGGGAAGCGGGGGGCGCCATCTCACACAGATACGCAGTATTTT. This encodes CASSSPGKRGAPSHTDTQYF.

The rearrangement uses TRBV6-6 and TRBJ2-7; D perhaps matches TRBD1 (5 bases). The CDR3 totals 15 residues. V gave up 4 bases and J gave up 7 bases, with 20 bases separating them. Germline assignment: CDR1 MNHNY and CDR2 SVGAGI (reference sequence). This CDR3 is CASSSPPHSTGEQYF. The CDR3 DNA is TGTGCCAGCAGTTCGCCCCCCCACTCCACAGGAGAGCAGTACTTC.

This chain connects TRBV3-1 (or the pseudogene TRBV3-2) to TRBJ2-3; D might be TRBD1 (6 bases). The V and J ends lost 3 bases and 2 bases respectively, with 15 bases between them. The CDR3 extends over 16 amino acids. Germline CDR1 LGHDT, CDR2 YNNKEL (reference sequence). The DNA of the CDR3 is TGTGCCAGCAGCCACGGAAGCAGGGGCCACACAGATACGCAGTATTTT. It encodes CASSHGSRGHTDTQYF.

The chain links TRBV27 to TRBJ1-5; a possible D gene is TRBD1 (5 bases). CDR3 length: 15 residues. The germline V and J ends were trimmed by 6 bases and 6 bases, with 18 bases remaining between them. Germline CDR1 reads MNHEY; CDR2 reads SMNVEV (reference sequence). Written as DNA, the CDR3 is TGTGCCAGCAGCCGAGATTCGGGACTGGGTCAGCCCCAGCATTTT. This codes for CASSRDSGLGQPQHF.

The rearrangement joins TRBV6-5 to TRBJ1-1; no clear D. CDR1 is MNHEY, CDR2 SVGAGI, per germline. V dropped 5 bases and J dropped 0 bases, with 10 bases sitting between them. The CDR3 sequence is 14 residues long. The CDR3 reads CASSKRGMNTEAFF. CDR3 nucleotides: TGTGCCAGCAGTAAACGAGGAATGAACACTGAAGCTTTCTTT.

This clone appeared a single time. This chain connects TRBV9 to TRBJ1-6; 10 bases map to TRBD1. The CDR3 has 15 residues. The V gene end was trimmed by 3 bases and the J gene end by 8 bases; junction bases not matched to a gene: 5. Germline V gives CDR1 SGDLS, CDR2 YYNGEE. CDR3 bases: TGTGCCAGCAGCGGACGCGGGACAGGGGATTCACCCCTCCACTTT. Translated: CASSGRGTGDSPLHF.

This chain connects TRBV7-9 to TRBJ2-7; D is uncertain. Germline CDR1 SEHNR, CDR2 FQNEAQ (reference sequence). V lost 5 bases to trimming and J lost 2 bases, with 7 bases between them. CDR3 length: 12 amino acids. The CDR3 spells CASSPDTYEQYF. The CDR3 nucleotides are TGTGCCAGCAGCCCCGACACCTACGAGCAGTACTTC.

The chain's CDR3 is CASSRRAWETQYF. The CDR3 region has the DNA TGTGCCAGCAGTCGGCGGGCGTGGGAGACCCAGTACTTC. The V and J genes are TRBV27 and TRBJ2-5; tentatively, D is TRBD2 (5 bases). The V end lost 5 bases, the J end lost 5 bases, and 12 bases lay between the germline ends. Germline V lookup: CDR1 MNHEY, CDR2 SMNVEV (reference sequence). This CDR3 region has 13 residues.

The chain recombines TRBV7-2 with TRBJ2-1, with no clear D. The germline V and J ends were trimmed by 3 bases and 5 bases, with 14 bases remaining between them. The CDR3 spans 15 residues. Germline V gives CDR1 SGHTA, CDR2 FQGNSA. The CDR3, as DNA: TGTGCCAGCAGCTTTACCCTCGAGTTCCACAATGAGCAGTTCTTC. Translated: CASSFTLEFHNEQFF.

In this sample, this clone turned up a few times. The chain employs TRBV2 and TRBJ2-1; D uncertain. Per the germline V gene, CDR1 is SNHLY and CDR2 is FYNNEI. V lost 6 bases and J 4 bases, leaving 4 bases between the germline ends. The length of the CDR3 is 11 residues. The CDR3 loop reads CASSVYNEQFF. Written as DNA, the CDR3 is TGTGCCAGCAGCGTATACAATGAGCAGTTCTTC. Combining the CDR3 with reference TRBV2 and TRBJ2-1 gives the whole variable domain EPEVTQTPSHQVTQMGQEVILRCVPISNHLYFYWYRQILGQKVEFLVSFYNNEISEKSEIFDDQFSVERPDGSNFTLKIRSTKLEDSAMYFCASSVYNEQFFGPGTRLTVL.

V and J are TRBV10-3 and TRBJ2-3; the match to TRBD2 covers 12 bases. V was clipped by 2 bases and J by 8 bases; unmatched bases: 11. The germline V gene has CDR1 ENHRY and CDR2 SYGVKD. The CDR3 loop spans 17 amino acids. The CDR3: CAISERTSGDGGSTQYF. CDR3 bases: TGTGCCATCAGTGAGCGGACTAGCGGGGATGGGGGATCTACGCAGTATTTT.

The V call is TRBV24-1, the J call TRBJ2-1; the match to TRBD2 covers 8 bases. J gave up 6 bases and V 2 bases, and 5 bases lay outside the gene matches. The CDR3 is 15 residues long. Germline CDR1 KGHDR, CDR2 SFDVKD. For the CDR3, the DNA is TGTGCCACCAGTGATTCCAGGGCGGGGGGCAATGAGCAGTTCTTC. Its translation: CATSDSRAGGNEQFF.

The chain has TRBV4-1 and TRBJ2-7; 7 bases map to TRBD1. The CDR3 is made up of 14 amino acids. Trimming cost V 0 bases and J 7 bases; bases outside gene matches: 6. The V gene's germline CDR1 is MGHRA and CDR2 YSYEKL. The CDR3 region is CASSQEDRTGEQYF. The CDR3 DNA reads TGCGCCAGCAGCCAAGAGGACAGGACCGGTGAGCAGTACTTC.

V and J are TRBV30 and TRBJ2-7; weak D call: TRBD2 (5 bases). Looked up from germline, CDR1 is GTSNPN and CDR2 is SVGIG (reference sequence). V was pared by 3 bases and J by 2 bases, with 11 bases between. This CDR3 contains 13 residues. This chain's CDR3 is CAWRFRGAYEQYF. In DNA, the CDR3 is TGTGCCTGGAGGTTCCGGGGAGCCTACGAGCAGTACTTC.

This clone was seen ten or more times. The J gene is TRBJ2-1, the V gene TRBV3-1 (or the pseudogene TRBV3-2); TRBD2 agrees at 7 bases. Trimming at V came to 0 bases and at J to 2 bases, leaving 4 bases not matched to a gene. This CDR3 has 16 amino acids. Germline V gene data show CDR1 as LGHDT and CDR2 as YNNKEL (reference sequence). The CDR3 coding sequence is TGTGCCAGCAGCCAAGACGGGGGGTCAACCTACAATGAGCAGTTCTTC. This gives the protein CASSQDGGSTYNEQFF.